This TCR beta chain was captured in a study of identical twins. Study-wide results and limits: Rather than following the same donors, the conclusions depended on cross-sectional statistical analysis. Partial confounding of zero-insertion analyses by invariant MAIT and iNKT cells was possible.

After template switching added a universal primer site, the resulting cDNA carried unique molecular identifiers. TCRdb independently ran MiXCR on the 5' RACE reads; one entry per CDR3 protein. The sample carries around 1.7 million distinct CDR3 sequences, around 33% recorded once. Trimming took off 2 bases at V and 7 bases at J, with 6 bases between the two ends. The CDR3 totals 12 residues. Germline-derived CDR1 and CDR2 are MGHDK and SYGVNS. In its sample, this clonotype was seen many times. No antigen is known for it. The chain employs TRBV25-1 and TRBJ2-1; possible D gene TRBD1, 5 bases. Sample: cord blood. This TCR came from a newborn girl in good health. The CDR3 nucleotides are TGTGCCAGCAGTGAACCAGGGAATGAGCAGTTCTTC. Translation: CASSEPGNEQFF.